The rows below give T cell receptor beta chains drawn from one sample of a study of cytomegalovirus exposure and HLA in healthy donors. Repertoires were generated with immunoSEQ multiplex PCR, while TCRdb's copy carries only in-frame clones and drops some. Counted here are about 160,000 clones, around 80% occurring once; the ten biggest clones make up 7.5% to 9.5%. Specimen: PBMCs. The origin of the receptors is a male donor in good health and CMV-seropositive. Each CDR3 is given with its conserved first and last residue. Fields, in order: D gene, V gene, clone size, J gene, CDR3 protein, CDR3 DNA. D genes are given only for firm matches. The size field is filled for only some rows; it gives once, few, many or a size class.

D gene: TRBD1
V gene: TRBV5-1
clone size: once
J gene: TRBJ2-7
CDR3 protein: CASSLQLGPGGSYEQYF
CDR3 DNA: TGCGCCAGCAGCTTGCAGTTAGGTCCAGGGGGCTCCTACGAGCAGTACTTC

D gene: .
V gene: TRBV18
clone size: .
J gene: TRBJ2-3
CDR3 protein: CASSPNLTLDFFESTDTQYF
CDR3 DNA: TGTGCCAGCTCACCAAATCTTACCCTGGACTTTTTCGAAAGCACAGATACGCAGTATTTT

D gene: .
V gene: TRBV9
clone size: .
J gene: TRBJ2-5
CDR3 protein: CASSVPSGGYETQYF
CDR3 DNA: TGTGCCAGCAGCGTACCTTCCGGGGGATATGAGACCCAGTACTTC

D gene: .
V gene: TRBV6-1
clone size: .
J gene: TRBJ2-7
CDR3 protein: CASSDGGAASSYEQYF
CDR3 DNA: TGTGCCAGCAGTGATGGGGGGGCAGCCAGCTCCTACGAGCAGTACTTC

D gene: .
V gene: TRBV9
clone size: .
J gene: TRBJ2-3
CDR3 protein: CASSVGVALSRTDTQYF
CDR3 DNA: TGTGCCAGCAGCGTAGGAGTCGCCTTGAGTCGGACAGATACGCAGTATTTT

D gene: .
V gene: TRBV27
clone size: .
J gene: TRBJ2-7
CDR3 protein: CASSSGQNYEQYF
CDR3 DNA: TGTGCCAGCAGTTCCGGACAGAACTACGAGCAGTACTTC

D gene: TRBD1
V gene: TRBV5-1
clone size: .
J gene: TRBJ1-6
CDR3 protein: CASSHGQGHNSPLHF
CDR3 DNA: TGCGCCAGCAGCCACGGACAGGGACATAATTCACCCCTCCACTTT

D gene: TRBD1
V gene: TRBV28
clone size: .
J gene: TRBJ1-4
CDR3 protein: CASSGNEGGWEKLFF
CDR3 DNA: TGTGCCAGCAGTGGAAATGAAGGGGGCTGGGAAAAACTGTTTTTT

D gene: .
V gene: TRBV28
clone size: many
J gene: TRBJ2-7
CDR3 protein: CASSKSIRGQYF
CDR3 DNA: TGTGCCAGCAGTAAATCAATTAGGGGGCAGTACTTC

D gene: TRBD1
V gene: TRBV10-1
clone size: .
J gene: TRBJ2-3
CDR3 protein: CASTDRGGGTDTQYF
CDR3 DNA: TGCGCCAGCACAGACAGGGGGGGAGGCACAGATACGCAGTATTTT

D gene: .
V gene: TRBV6-1
clone size: .
J gene: TRBJ2-1
CDR3 protein: CASSEFPTGRGLSYNEQFF
CDR3 DNA: TGTGCCAGCAGTGAATTTCCCACAGGGAGGGGACTCTCCTACAATGAGCAGTTCTTC

D gene: TRBD2
V gene: TRBV9
clone size: .
J gene: TRBJ2-1
CDR3 protein: CASSVGTSGNEQFF
CDR3 DNA: TGTGCCAGCAGCGTAGGGACTAGCGGGAATGAGCAGTTCTTC

D gene: .
V gene: TRBV6-5
clone size: .
J gene: TRBJ1-5
CDR3 protein: CASSWALNQPQHF
CDR3 DNA: TGTGCCAGCAGTTGGGCTCTCAATCAGCCCCAGCATTTT

D gene: .
V gene: TRBV5-1
clone size: .
J gene: TRBJ1-4
CDR3 protein: CARYREKPPNEKLFF
CDR3 DNA: TGCGCCAGATACAGGGAAAAACCTCCTAATGAAAAACTGTTTTTT

D gene: .
V gene: TRBV19
clone size: .
J gene: TRBJ1-5
CDR3 protein: CASRTGQFNQPQHF
CDR3 DNA: TGTGCCAGTAGAACTGGACAGTTCAATCAGCCCCAGCATTTT

D gene: .
V gene: TRBV7-2
clone size: .
J gene: TRBJ1-5
CDR3 protein: CASSLTTGGRPQHF
CDR3 DNA: TGTGCCAGCAGCTTGACGACAGGCGGTCGACCCCAGCATTTT

D gene: TRBD2
V gene: TRBV18
clone size: .
J gene: TRBJ2-3
CDR3 protein: CASSPLLADSTDTQYF
CDR3 DNA: TGTGCCAGCTCACCACTACTAGCGGACAGCACAGATACGCAGTATTTT

D gene: .
V gene: TRBV27
clone size: once
J gene: TRBJ2-5
CDR3 protein: CASSLARLTGNSQETQYF
CDR3 DNA: TGTGCCAGCAGTCTGGCTCGCCTTACAGGGAATTCGCAAGAGACCCAGTACTTC

D gene: .
V gene: TRBV5-1
clone size: .
J gene: TRBJ2-4
CDR3 protein: CASSEPGVAKNIQYF
CDR3 DNA: TGCGCCAGCAGCGAACCAGGGGTAGCCAAAAACATTCAGTACTTC

D gene: .
V gene: TRBV6-4
clone size: .
J gene: TRBJ1-2
CDR3 protein: CASSPDRSGPTSSGGYTF
CDR3 DNA: TGTGCCAGCAGCCCAGACAGGTCCGGCCCCACGTCGTCAGGGGGCTACACCTTC

D gene: TRBD1
V gene: TRBV28
clone size: .
J gene: TRBJ1-1
CDR3 protein: CASSRQGAGKTEAFF
CDR3 DNA: TGTGCCAGCAGCCGACAGGGGGCCGGGAAGACTGAAGCTTTCTTT

D gene: .
V gene: TRBV2
clone size: .
J gene: TRBJ1-1
CDR3 protein: CATMGQARNTEAFF
CDR3 DNA: TGTGCCACCATGGGGCAGGCCCGGAACACTGAAGCTTTCTTT

D gene: .
V gene: TRBV5-1
clone size: .
J gene: TRBJ2-5
CDR3 protein: CASSSQGRASLEQETQYF
CDR3 DNA: TGCGCCAGCAGCTCACAGGGTAGGGCCAGCCTGGAACAAGAGACCCAGTACTTC

D gene: .
V gene: TRBV6-1
clone size: few
J gene: TRBJ2-7
CDR3 protein: CASSEGQAYYEQYF
CDR3 DNA: TGTGCCAGCAGTGAAGGACAGGCCTATTACGAGCAGTACTTC

D gene: .
V gene: TRBV29-1
clone size: .
J gene: TRBJ2-6
CDR3 protein: CSVGMGPPSGANVLTF
CDR3 DNA: TGCAGCGTGGGTATGGGCCCGCCCTCTGGGGCCAACGTCCTGACTTTC

D gene: .
V gene: TRBV7-8
clone size: .
J gene: TRBJ1-3
CDR3 protein: CASSLGPLGNTIYF
CDR3 DNA: TGTGCCAGCAGCTTAGGGCCCCTTGGAAACACCATATATTTT

D gene: .
V gene: TRBV27
clone size: .
J gene: TRBJ1-1
CDR3 protein: CASSLNRAVGYEAFF
CDR3 DNA: TGTGCCAGCAGTTTAAACAGGGCGGTTGGCTATGAAGCTTTCTTT

D gene: .
V gene: TRBV6-5
clone size: once
J gene: TRBJ2-7
CDR3 protein: CASSAGYSDYEQYF
CDR3 DNA: TGTGCCAGCAGTGCGGGATATTCGGACTACGAGCAGTACTTC

D gene: .
V gene: TRBV27
clone size: .
J gene: TRBJ2-7
CDR3 protein: CASSLSAGLPFYEQYF
CDR3 DNA: TGTGCCAGCAGTTTATCCGCCGGACTACCTTTTTACGAGCAGTACTTC

D gene: TRBD1
V gene: TRBV6-6
clone size: .
J gene: TRBJ2-7
CDR3 protein: CASSYLTGVGHYEQYF
CDR3 DNA: TGTGCCAGCAGTTACCTAACAGGGGTTGGGCACTACGAGCAGTACTTC

D gene: TRBD1
V gene: TRBV2
clone size: .
J gene: TRBJ2-7
CDR3 protein: CASSGQAYEQYF
CDR3 DNA: TGTGCCAGTTCGGGACAGGCCTACGAGCAGTACTTC

D gene: TRBD1
V gene: TRBV7-9
clone size: .
J gene: TRBJ1-4
CDR3 protein: CASSLDRVSKLFF
CDR3 DNA: TGTGCCAGCAGCCTGGACAGGGTTAGTAAACTGTTTTTT

D gene: TRBD2
V gene: TRBV27
clone size: .
J gene: TRBJ2-2
CDR3 protein: CASKPGLASNTGELFF
CDR3 DNA: TGTGCCAGCAAACCTGGACTAGCTTCCAACACCGGGGAGCTGTTTTTT

D gene: .
V gene: TRBV7-7
clone size: .
J gene: TRBJ2-5
CDR3 protein: CASSFGGPQETQYF
CDR3 DNA: TGTGCCAGCAGCTTCGGGGGGCCCCAAGAGACCCAGTACTTC

D gene: .
V gene: TRBV27
clone size: .
J gene: TRBJ1-1
CDR3 protein: CARGRQVGTEAFF
CDR3 DNA: TGTGCCAGGGGACGACAGGTAGGCACTGAAGCTTTCTTT

D gene: .
V gene: TRBV30
clone size: once
J gene: TRBJ1-4
CDR3 protein: CAAPGTMVNEKLFF
CDR3 DNA: TGTGCCGCCCCCGGGACAATGGTTAATGAAAAACTGTTTTTT

D gene: TRBD1
V gene: TRBV18
clone size: .
J gene: TRBJ1-2
CDR3 protein: CASSPDRDYGYTF
CDR3 DNA: TGTGCCAGCTCCCCTGACAGGGACTATGGCTACACCTTC

D gene: .
V gene: TRBV6-5
clone size: .
J gene: TRBJ2-1
CDR3 protein: CASSSNYYNEQFF
CDR3 DNA: TGTGCCAGCAGTTCCAACTACTACAATGAGCAGTTCTTC

D gene: TRBD1
V gene: TRBV5-4
clone size: .
J gene: TRBJ1-5
CDR3 protein: CAWGTGAQPQHF
CDR3 DNA: TGTGCCTGGGGGACAGGGGCCCAGCCCCAGCATTTT

D gene: TRBD2
V gene: TRBV19
clone size: once
J gene: TRBJ2-3
CDR3 protein: CASSTRLAGPSDTQYF
CDR3 DNA: TGTGCCAGTAGTACCAGACTAGCGGGACCCTCAGATACGCAGTATTTT

D gene: .
V gene: TRBV6-5
clone size: .
J gene: TRBJ1-2
CDR3 protein: CASSYFGGSNYGYTF
CDR3 DNA: TGTGCCAGCAGTTACTTCGGGGGTTCTAACTATGGCTACACCTTC

D gene: TRBD1
V gene: TRBV18
clone size: .
J gene: TRBJ2-3
CDR3 protein: CASSRDRPSTDTQYF
CDR3 DNA: TGTGCCAGCTCACGGGACAGACCTAGCACAGATACGCAGTATTTT

D gene: TRBD1
V gene: TRBV7-8
clone size: .
J gene: TRBJ2-7
CDR3 protein: CASSPGTGDRHEQYF
CDR3 DNA: TGTGCCAGCAGCCCGGGGACAGGGGATCGGCACGAGCAGTACTTC

D gene: .
V gene: TRBV7-2
clone size: .
J gene: TRBJ2-7
CDR3 protein: CASSLNRASEQYF
CDR3 DNA: TGTGCCAGCAGCTTAAACAGGGCGAGCGAGCAGTACTTC

D gene: .
V gene: TRBV19
clone size: .
J gene: TRBJ2-6
CDR3 protein: CASSILGSSGANVLTF
CDR3 DNA: TGTGCCAGTAGTATTTTGGGCAGCTCTGGGGCCAACGTCCTGACTTTC

D gene: .
V gene: TRBV2
clone size: .
J gene: TRBJ1-1
CDR3 protein: CASSPRTANTEAFF
CDR3 DNA: TGTGCCAGCAGTCCCAGGACAGCGAACACTGAAGCTTTCTTT

D gene: .
V gene: TRBV28
clone size: .
J gene: TRBJ2-1
CDR3 protein: CASRKQGEQFF
CDR3 DNA: TGTGCCAGCAGAAAACAGGGAGAGCAGTTCTTC

D gene: TRBD1
V gene: TRBV18
clone size: .
J gene: TRBJ1-4
CDR3 protein: CASSPDRGANEKLFF
CDR3 DNA: TGTGCCAGCTCACCCGACAGGGGAGCTAATGAAAAACTGTTTTTT

D gene: TRBD1
V gene: TRBV10-3
clone size: .
J gene: TRBJ1-1
CDR3 protein: CAISADRRGTEAFF
CDR3 DNA: TGTGCCATCTCCGCGGACAGGCGGGGCACTGAAGCTTTCTTT

D gene: TRBD2
V gene: TRBV6-5
clone size: .
J gene: TRBJ2-3
CDR3 protein: CASSYSTSPGENTQYF
CDR3 DNA: TGTGCCAGCAGTTACTCGACTAGCCCCGGGGAAAATACGCAGTATTTT

D gene: TRBD2
V gene: TRBV20-1
clone size: .
J gene: TRBJ2-3
CDR3 protein: CSAMTSDTQYF
CDR3 DNA: TGCAGTGCAATGACTAGCGATACGCAGTATTTT

D gene: .
V gene: TRBV4-3
clone size: .
J gene: TRBJ1-1
CDR3 protein: CASSLQGGGTEAFF
CDR3 DNA: TGCGCCAGCAGCCTACAAGGAGGCGGAACTGAAGCTTTCTTT

D gene: .
V gene: TRBV5-8
clone size: few
J gene: TRBJ2-5
CDR3 protein: CASRLIGVETQYF
CDR3 DNA: TGTGCCAGCAGATTAATCGGAGTGGAGACCCAGTACTTC

D gene: .
V gene: TRBV5-1
clone size: .
J gene: TRBJ2-7
CDR3 protein: CASSLAARGYEQYF
CDR3 DNA: TGCGCCAGCAGCTTGGCCGCTAGAGGCTACGAGCAGTACTTC

D gene: TRBD1
V gene: TRBV5-1
clone size: .
J gene: TRBJ2-1
CDR3 protein: CASSARDSYNEQFF
CDR3 DNA: TGCGCCAGCAGCGCCCGGGACAGCTACAATGAGCAGTTCTTC

D gene: .
V gene: TRBV5-8
clone size: once
J gene: TRBJ2-5
CDR3 protein: CASSLKQQGTQYF
CDR3 DNA: TGTGCCAGCAGCTTGAAACAGCAAGGGACCCAGTACTTC

D gene: .
V gene: TRBV5-6
clone size: .
J gene: TRBJ1-1
CDR3 protein: CASSLGRVTEAFF
CDR3 DNA: TGTGCCAGCAGCCTGGGCAGGGTCACTGAAGCTTTCTTT

D gene: .
V gene: TRBV29-1
clone size: .
J gene: TRBJ2-7
CDR3 protein: CSVITGRAYEQYF
CDR3 DNA: TGCAGCGTCATCACAGGGAGAGCCTACGAGCAGTACTTC